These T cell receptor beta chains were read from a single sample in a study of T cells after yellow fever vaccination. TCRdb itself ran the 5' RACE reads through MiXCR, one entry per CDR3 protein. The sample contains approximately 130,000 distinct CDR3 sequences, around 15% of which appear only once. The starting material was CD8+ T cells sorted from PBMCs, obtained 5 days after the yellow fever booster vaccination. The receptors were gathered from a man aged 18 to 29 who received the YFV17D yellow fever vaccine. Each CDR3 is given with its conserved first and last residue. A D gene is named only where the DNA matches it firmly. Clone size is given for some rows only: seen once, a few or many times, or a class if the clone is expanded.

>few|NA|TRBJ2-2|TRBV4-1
TGCGCCAGCAGCCAGAGGGAAGACACCACCGGGGAGCTGTTTTTT
CASSQREDTTGELFF
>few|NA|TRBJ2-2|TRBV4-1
TGCGCCAGCAGCCAGCGAAACCTCCCAGGCGGGGAGCTGTTTTTT
CASSQRNLPGGELFF
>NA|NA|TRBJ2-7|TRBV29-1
TGCAGCGTTGTATTGCTGACATCCTCCGACTACGAGCAGTACTTC
CSVVLLTSSDYEQYF
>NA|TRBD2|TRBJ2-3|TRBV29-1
TGCAGCGTTGTGGTAGCGGGGGCGGGGGACACGCAGTATTTT
CSVVVAGAGDTQYF
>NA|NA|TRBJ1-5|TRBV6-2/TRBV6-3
TGTGCCAGCAGTCTCAACGGAGTGTATCAGCCCCAGCATTTT
CASSLNGVYQPQHF
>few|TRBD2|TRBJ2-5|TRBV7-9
TGTGCCGGCCGACTAGCGGGGGAGCAAGAGACCCAGTACTTC
CAGRLAGEQETQYF
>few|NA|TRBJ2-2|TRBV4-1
TGCGCCAGCAGCTTAGGGGTGGGCACCGGGGAGCTGTTTTTT
CASSLGVGTGELFF
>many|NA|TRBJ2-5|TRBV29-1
TGCAGCGTTGAATTGCGGGGGCAGGGAGAGACCCAGTACTTC
CSVELRGQGETQYF
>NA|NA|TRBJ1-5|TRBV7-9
TGTGCCAGCAGCTTAGAGGGTCAGCCCCAGCATTTT
CASSLEGQPQHF
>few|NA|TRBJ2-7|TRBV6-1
TGTGCCAGCAAGCACAGGGGACTACGGGAGCAGTACTTC
CASKHRGLREQYF
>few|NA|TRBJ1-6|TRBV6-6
TGTGCCAGCAGTTACTCGAGGGAGGACATGGGAAAGCCCCTCCACTTT
CASSYSREDMGKPLHF
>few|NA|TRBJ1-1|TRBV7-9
TGTGCCAGCAGTTCAGCTTACACTGAAGCTTTCTTT
CASSSAYTEAFF
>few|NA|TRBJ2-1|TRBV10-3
TGTGCCATCAGTGAGTCGAGGGGTGCCTACAATGAGCAGTTCTTC
CAISESRGAYNEQFF
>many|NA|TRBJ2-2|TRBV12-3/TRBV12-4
TGTGCCAGCAGGCCCCTGGGCGGGGAGCTGTTTTTT
CASRPLGGELFF
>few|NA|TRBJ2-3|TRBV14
TGTGCCAGCAGCCAAGGAGGTCGGGATACGCAGTATTTT
CASSQGGRDTQYF
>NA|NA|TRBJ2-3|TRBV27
TGTGCCAGCAGTTTAGGGGCAGGGGACACAGATACGCAGTATTTT
CASSLGAGDTDTQYF
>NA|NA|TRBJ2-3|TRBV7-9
TGTGCCAGCAGCTCCACCCGTATGCGGGGGCTCACAGATACGCAGTATTTT
CASSSTRMRGLTDTQYF
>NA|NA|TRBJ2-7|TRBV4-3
TGCGCCAGCAGCCAAGGCATTGATGGCTACGAGCAGTACTTC
CASSQGIDGYEQYF
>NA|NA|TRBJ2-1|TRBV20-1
TGCAGTGCTAGCAGTTTGGACTTGAGCTACAATGAGCAGTTCTTC
CSASSLDLSYNEQFF
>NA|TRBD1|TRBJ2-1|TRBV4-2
TGTGCCAGCAGCGATTCAGGGGGAAGCGCCTACAATGAGCAGTTCTTC
CASSDSGGSAYNEQFF
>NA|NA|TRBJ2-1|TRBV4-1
TGCGCCAGCAGCTCGACCGGGACGGATGAGCAGTTCTTC
CASSSTGTDEQFF
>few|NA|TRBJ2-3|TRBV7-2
TGTGCCAGCAGCGGGGAGGCAGATACGCAGTATTTT
CASSGEADTQYF
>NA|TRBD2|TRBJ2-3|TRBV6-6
TGTGCCAGCAGCCGACTAGCGGGGGGGCCGTTTTTT
CASSRLAGGPFF
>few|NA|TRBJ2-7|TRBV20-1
TGCAGTGCTAGACCTTGGGGGGGACAGAATCTTCAGTACTTC
CSARPWGGQNLQYF